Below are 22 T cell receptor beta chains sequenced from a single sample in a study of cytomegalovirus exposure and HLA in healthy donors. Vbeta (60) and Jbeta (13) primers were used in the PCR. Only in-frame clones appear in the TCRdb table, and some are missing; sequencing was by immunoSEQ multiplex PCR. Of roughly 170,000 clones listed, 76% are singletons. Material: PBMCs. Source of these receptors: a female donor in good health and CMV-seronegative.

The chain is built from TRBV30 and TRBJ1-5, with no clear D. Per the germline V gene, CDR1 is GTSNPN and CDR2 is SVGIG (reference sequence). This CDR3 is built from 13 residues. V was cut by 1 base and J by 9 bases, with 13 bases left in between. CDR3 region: CAWSAFPAGPQHF. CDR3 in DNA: TGTGCCTGGAGTGCCTTCCCCGCGGGGCCCCAGCATTTT.

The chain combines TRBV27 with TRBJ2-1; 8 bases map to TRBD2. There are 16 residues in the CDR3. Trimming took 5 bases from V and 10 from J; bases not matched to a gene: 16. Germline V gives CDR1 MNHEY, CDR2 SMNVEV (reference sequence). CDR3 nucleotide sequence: TGTGCCAGCAGTGCCCCCCCCGCGGGAGGCCATAGGGAGCAGTTCTTC. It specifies CASSAPPAGGHREQFF.

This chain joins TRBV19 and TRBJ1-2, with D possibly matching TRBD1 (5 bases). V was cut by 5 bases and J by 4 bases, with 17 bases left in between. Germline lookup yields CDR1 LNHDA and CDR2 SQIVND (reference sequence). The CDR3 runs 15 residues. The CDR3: CASSFTRDFSYGYTF. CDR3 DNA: TGTGCCAGTAGTTTCACTAGGGACTTCTCCTATGGCTACACCTTC.

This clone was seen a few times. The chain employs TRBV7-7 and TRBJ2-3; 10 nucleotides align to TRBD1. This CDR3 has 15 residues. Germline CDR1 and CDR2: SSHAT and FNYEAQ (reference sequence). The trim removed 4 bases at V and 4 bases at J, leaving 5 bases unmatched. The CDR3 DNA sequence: TGTGCCAGCAGCTCGGGGACAGGGGCAGCAGATACGCAGTATTTT. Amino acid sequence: CASSSGTGAADTQYF. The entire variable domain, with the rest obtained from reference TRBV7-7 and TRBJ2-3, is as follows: GAGVSQSPRYKVTKRGQDVTLRCDPISSHATLYWYQQALGQGPEFLTYFNYEAQPDKSGLPSDRFSAERPEGSISTLTIQRTEQRDSAMYRCASSSGTGAADTQYFGPGTRLTVL.

The CDR3 region is CASSFGTGASSGNTIYF. The CDR3 DNA sequence: TGCGCCAGCAGCTTCGGGACAGGGGCGAGCTCTGGAAACACCATATATTTT. The V and J genes are TRBV5-1 and TRBJ1-3, with TRBD1 matching 10 bases. This CDR3 region has 17 residues. Looked up from germline, CDR1 is SGHRS and CDR2 is YFSETQ. The junction had 5 bases not matched to a gene; V was cut back by 2 bases and J by 0 bases.

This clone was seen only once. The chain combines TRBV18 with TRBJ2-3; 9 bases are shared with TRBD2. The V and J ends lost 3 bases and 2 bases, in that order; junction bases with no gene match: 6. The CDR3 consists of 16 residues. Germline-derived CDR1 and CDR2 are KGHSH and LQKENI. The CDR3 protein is CASSPSSGTFTDTQYF. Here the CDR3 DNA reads TGTGCCAGCTCACCTTCTAGCGGGACATTCACAGATACGCAGTATTTT.

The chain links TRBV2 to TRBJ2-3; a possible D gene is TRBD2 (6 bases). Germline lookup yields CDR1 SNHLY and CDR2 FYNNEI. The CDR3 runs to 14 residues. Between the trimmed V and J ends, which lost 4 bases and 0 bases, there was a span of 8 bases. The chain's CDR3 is CASSGTTSTDTQYF. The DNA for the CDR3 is TGTGCCAGCAGTGGGACTACTAGCACAGATACGCAGTATTTT.

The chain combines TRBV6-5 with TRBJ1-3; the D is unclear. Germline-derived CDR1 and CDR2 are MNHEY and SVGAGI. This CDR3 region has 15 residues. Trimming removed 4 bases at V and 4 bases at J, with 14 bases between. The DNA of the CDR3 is TGTGCCAGCAGTTTATCCCCACTTTTAGGAAACACCATATATTTT. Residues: CASSLSPLLGNTIYF.

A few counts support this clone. The CDR3 here is CASSLREGLQETQYF. The CDR3 DNA reads TGTGCCAGCAGCTTACGGGAGGGCCTCCAAGAGACCCAGTACTTC. V is TRBV7-6 and J is TRBJ2-5; 8 nucleotides align to TRBD2. Trimming removed 2 bases from V and 1 base from J; junction bases left unmatched: 3. This CDR3 spans 15 amino acids. The germline gives CDR1 SGHVS, CDR2 FNYEAQ. The full variable domain, its missing parts supplied by reference TRBV7-6 and TRBJ2-5, is GAGVSQSPRYKVTKRGQDVALRCDPISGHVSLYWYRQALGQGPEFLTYFNYEAQQDKSGLPNDRFSAERPEGSISTLTIQRTEQRDSAMYRCASSLREGLQETQYFGPGTRLLVL.

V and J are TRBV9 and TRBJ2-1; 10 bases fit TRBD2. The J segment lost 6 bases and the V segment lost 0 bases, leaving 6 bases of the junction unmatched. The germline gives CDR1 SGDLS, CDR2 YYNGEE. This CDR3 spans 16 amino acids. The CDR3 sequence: CASSVAGSGRFNEQFF. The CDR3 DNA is TGTGCCAGCAGCGTAGCAGGTAGCGGGAGGTTCAATGAGCAGTTCTTC.

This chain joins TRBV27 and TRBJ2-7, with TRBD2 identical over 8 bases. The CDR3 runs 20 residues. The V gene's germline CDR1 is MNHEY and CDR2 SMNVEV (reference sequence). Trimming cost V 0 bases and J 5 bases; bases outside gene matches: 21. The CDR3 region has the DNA TGTGCCAGCAGTTTATCCCCGACTCGACAGGCCCAAGCGGGAGCCCACGAGCAGTACTTC. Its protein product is CASSLSPTRQAQAGAHEQYF.

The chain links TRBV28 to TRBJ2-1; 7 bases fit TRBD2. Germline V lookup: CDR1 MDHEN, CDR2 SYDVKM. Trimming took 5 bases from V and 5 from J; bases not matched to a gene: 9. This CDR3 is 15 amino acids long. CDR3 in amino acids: CASSPPRGSNNEQFF. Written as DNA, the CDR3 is TGTGCCAGCAGTCCCCCCCGCGGGAGTAACAATGAGCAGTTCTTC.

In DNA form, the CDR3 reads TGTGCAACAGGGGACAGATTGACTTATCAGCCCCAGCATTTT. This sequence encodes CATGDRLTYQPQHF. The gene calls are TRBV28 and TRBJ1-5; 7 positions match TRBD1. Germline-derived CDR1 and CDR2 are MDHEN and SYDVKM. The CDR3 has 14 residues.

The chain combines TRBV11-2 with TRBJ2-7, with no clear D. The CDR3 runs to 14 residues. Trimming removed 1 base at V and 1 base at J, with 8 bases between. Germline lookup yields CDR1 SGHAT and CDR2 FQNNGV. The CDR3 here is CASSLGPGSYEQYF. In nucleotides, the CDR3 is TGTGCCAGCAGCTTAGGACCGGGTTCCTACGAGCAGTACTTC. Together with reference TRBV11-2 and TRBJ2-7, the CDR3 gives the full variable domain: EAGVAQSPRYKIIEKRQSVAFWCNPISGHATLYWYQQILGQGPKLLIQFQNNGVVDDSQLPKDRFSAERLKGVDSTLKIQPAKLEDSAVYLCASSLGPGSYEQYFGPGTRLTVT.

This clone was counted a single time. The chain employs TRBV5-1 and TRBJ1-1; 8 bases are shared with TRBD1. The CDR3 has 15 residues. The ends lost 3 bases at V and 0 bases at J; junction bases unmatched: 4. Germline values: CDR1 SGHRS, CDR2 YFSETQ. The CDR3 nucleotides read TGCGCCAGCAGCTCAGGGACAGGTATGAACACTGAAGCTTTCTTT. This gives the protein CASSSGTGMNTEAFF.

CDR3 coding DNA: TGTGCCTGGAGGGGGCGACTAGCGGGGGTTGAGAACATTCAGTACTTC. This sequence encodes CAWRGRLAGVENIQYF. The chain links TRBV30 to TRBJ2-4, with 12 bases lining up with TRBD2. Germline values: CDR1 GTSNPN, CDR2 SVGIG (reference sequence). V trimming: 3 bases; J trimming: 7 bases; junction bases outside the gene matches: 10. This CDR3 spans 16 amino acids.

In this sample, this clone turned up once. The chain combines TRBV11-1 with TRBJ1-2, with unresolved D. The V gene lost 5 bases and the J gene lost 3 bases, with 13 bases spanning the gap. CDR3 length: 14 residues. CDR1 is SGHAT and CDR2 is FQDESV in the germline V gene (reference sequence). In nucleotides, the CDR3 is TGTGCCAGCAGCCGTACGAGGAGTGACTATGGCTACACCTTC. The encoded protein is CASSRTRSDYGYTF.

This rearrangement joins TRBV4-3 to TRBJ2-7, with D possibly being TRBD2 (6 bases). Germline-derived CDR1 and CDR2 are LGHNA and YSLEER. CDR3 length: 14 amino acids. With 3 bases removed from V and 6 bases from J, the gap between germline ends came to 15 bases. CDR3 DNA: TGCGCCAGCAGCCAGAGCCTTGCGGGGCGCGAGCAGTACTTC. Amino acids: CASSQSLAGREQYF.

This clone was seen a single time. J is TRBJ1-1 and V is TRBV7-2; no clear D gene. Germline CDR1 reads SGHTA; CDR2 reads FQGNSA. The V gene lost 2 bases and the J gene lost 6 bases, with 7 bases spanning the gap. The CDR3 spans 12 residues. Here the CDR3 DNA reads TGTGCCAGCAGCTTAAATTCAGCTGAAGCTTTCTTT. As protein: CASSLNSAEAFF. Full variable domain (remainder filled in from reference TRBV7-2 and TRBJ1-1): GAGVSQSPSNKVTEKGKDVELRCDPISGHTALYWYRQSLGQGLEFLIYFQGNSAPDKSGLPSDRFSAERTGGSVSTLTIQRTQQEDSAVYLCASSLNSAEAFFGQGTRLTVV.

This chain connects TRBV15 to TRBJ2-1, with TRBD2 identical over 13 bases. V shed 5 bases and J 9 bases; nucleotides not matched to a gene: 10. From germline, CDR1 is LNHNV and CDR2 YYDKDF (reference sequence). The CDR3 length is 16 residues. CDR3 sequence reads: CATSGGGLAGWGEQFF. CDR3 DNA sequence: TGTGCCACCAGCGGAGGGGGACTAGCGGGATGGGGTGAGCAGTTCTTC.

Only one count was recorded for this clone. CDR3 sequence: CATSGKRAGGPYNEQFF. DNA for the CDR3: TGTGCCACCAGCGGAAAGAGAGCGGGAGGTCCCTACAATGAGCAGTTCTTC. This rearrangement joins TRBV15 to TRBJ2-1, with 9 positions matching TRBD2. CDR3 length equals 17 residues. CDR1 is LNHNV and CDR2 is YYDKDF in the germline V gene (reference sequence). Trimming took 5 bases from V and 2 from J; bases not matched to a gene: 10. The full variable domain, completed using reference TRBV15 and TRBJ2-1, is DAMVIQNPRYQVTQFGKPVTLSCSQTLNHNVMYWYQQKSSQAPKLLFHYYDKDFNNEADTPDNFQSRRPNTSFCFLDIRSPGLGDTAMYLCATSGKRAGGPYNEQFFGPGTRLTVL.

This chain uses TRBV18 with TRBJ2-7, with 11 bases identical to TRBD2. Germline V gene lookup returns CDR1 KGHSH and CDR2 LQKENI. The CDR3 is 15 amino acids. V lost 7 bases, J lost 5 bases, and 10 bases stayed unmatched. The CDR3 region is CASFISSGRINEQYF. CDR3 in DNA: TGTGCCAGCTTTATCTCTAGCGGGAGGATCAACGAGCAGTACTTC. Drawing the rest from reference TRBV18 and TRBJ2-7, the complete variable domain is NAGVMQNPRHLVRRRGQEARLRCSPMKGHSHVYWYRQLPEEGLKFMVYLQKENIIDESGMPKERFSAEFPKEGPSILRIQQVVRGDSAAYFCASFISSGRINEQYFGPGTRLTVT.